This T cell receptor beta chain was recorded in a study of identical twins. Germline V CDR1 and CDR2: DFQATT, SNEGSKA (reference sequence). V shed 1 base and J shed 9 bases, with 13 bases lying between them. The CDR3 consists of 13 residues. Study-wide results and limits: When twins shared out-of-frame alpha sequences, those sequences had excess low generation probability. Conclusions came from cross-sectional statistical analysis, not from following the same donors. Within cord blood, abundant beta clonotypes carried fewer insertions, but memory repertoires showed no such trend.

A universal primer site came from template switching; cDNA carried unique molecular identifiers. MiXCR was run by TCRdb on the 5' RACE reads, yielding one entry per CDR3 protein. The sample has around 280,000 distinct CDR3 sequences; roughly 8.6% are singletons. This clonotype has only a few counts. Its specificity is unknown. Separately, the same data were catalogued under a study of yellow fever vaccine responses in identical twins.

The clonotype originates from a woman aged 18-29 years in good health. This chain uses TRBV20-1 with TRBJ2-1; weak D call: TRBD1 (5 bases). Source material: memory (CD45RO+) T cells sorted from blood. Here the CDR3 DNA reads TGCAGTGCTAGAGGCAGGGTGATCGGTGAGCAGTTCTTC. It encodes CSARGRVIGEQFF.